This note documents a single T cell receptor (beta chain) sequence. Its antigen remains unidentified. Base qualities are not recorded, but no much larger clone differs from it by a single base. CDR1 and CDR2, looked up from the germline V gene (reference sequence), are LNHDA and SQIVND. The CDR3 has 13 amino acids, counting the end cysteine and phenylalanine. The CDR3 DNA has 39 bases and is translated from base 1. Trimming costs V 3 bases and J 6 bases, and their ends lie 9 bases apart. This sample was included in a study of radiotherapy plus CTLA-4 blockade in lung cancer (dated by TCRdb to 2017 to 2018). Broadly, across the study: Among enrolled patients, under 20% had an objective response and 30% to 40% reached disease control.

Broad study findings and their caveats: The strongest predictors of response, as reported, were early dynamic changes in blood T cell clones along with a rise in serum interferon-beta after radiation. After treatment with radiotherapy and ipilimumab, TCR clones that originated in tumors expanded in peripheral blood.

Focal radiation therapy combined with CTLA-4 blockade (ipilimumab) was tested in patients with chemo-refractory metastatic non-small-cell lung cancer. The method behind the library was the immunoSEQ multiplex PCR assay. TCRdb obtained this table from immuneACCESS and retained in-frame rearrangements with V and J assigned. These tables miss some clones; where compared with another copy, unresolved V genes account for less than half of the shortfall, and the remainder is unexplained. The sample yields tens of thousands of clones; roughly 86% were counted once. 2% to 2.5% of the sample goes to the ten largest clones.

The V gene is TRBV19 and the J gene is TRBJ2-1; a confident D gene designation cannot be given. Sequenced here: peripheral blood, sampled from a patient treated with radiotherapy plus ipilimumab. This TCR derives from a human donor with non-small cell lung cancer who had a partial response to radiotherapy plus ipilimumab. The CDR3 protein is CASSIGSRNEQFF. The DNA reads TGTGCCAGTAGTATTGGCAGTCGCAATGAGCAGTTCTTC.